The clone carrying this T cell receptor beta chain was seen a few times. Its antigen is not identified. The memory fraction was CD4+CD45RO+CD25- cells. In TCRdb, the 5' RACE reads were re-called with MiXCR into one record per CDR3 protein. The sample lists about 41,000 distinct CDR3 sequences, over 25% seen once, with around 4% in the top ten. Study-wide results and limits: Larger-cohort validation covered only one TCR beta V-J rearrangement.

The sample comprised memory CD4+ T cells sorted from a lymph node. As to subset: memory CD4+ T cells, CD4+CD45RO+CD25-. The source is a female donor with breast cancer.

In DNA, the CDR3 is TGTGCCAGCAGCGAGGCGACAGGGCCCTACGAGCAGTACTTC. Residues: CASSEATGPYEQYF. J is TRBJ2-7 and V is TRBV12-3 or TRBV12-4; 7 bases are shared with TRBD1. The CDR3 length is 14 residues. V gave up 6 bases and J gave up 2 bases; unmatched junction bases: 7.